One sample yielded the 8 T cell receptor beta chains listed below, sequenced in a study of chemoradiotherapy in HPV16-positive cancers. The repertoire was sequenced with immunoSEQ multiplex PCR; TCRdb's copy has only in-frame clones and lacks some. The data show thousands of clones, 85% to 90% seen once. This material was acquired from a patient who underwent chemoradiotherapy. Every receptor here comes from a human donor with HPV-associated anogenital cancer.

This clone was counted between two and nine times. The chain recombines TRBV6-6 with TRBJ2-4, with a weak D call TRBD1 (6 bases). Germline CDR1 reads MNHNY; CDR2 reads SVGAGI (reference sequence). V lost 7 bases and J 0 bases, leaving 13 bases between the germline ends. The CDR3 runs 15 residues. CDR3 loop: CASTAGDIAKNIQYF. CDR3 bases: TGTGCCAGCACGGCAGGGGATATAGCCAAAAACATTCAGTACTTC.

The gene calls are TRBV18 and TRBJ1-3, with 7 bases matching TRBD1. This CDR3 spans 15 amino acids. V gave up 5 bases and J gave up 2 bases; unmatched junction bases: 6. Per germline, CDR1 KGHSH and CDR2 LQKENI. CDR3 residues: CASSISGTAGNTIYF. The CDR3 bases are TGTGCCAGCTCAATATCCGGGACAGCTGGAAACACCATATATTTT.

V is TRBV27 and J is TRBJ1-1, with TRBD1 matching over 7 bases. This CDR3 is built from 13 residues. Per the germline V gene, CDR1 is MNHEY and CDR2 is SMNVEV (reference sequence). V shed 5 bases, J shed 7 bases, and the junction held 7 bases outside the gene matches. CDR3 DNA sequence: TGTGCCAGCAGTCCCACAGGGGAGGATGAAGCTTTCTTT. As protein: CASSPTGEDEAFF.

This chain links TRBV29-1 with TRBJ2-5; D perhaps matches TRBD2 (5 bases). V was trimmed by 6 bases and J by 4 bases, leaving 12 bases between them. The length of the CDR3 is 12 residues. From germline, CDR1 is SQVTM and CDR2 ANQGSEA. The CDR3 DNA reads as TGCAGCGTGGGAGCGGCGGGAGAGACCCAGTACTTC. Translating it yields CSVGAAGETQYF.

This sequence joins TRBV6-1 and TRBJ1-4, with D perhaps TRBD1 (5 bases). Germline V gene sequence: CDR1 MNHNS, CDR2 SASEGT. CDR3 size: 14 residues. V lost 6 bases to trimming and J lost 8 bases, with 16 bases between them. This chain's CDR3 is CASSKLGGEEKLFF. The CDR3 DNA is TGTGCCAGCAGCAAGCTGGGGGGGGAAGAAAAACTGTTTTTT.

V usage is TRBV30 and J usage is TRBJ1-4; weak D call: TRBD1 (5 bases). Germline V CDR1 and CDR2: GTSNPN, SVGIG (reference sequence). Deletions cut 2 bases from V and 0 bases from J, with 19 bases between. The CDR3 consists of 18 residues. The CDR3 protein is CAWSLGTDILATNEKLFF. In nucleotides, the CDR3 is TGTGCCTGGAGTCTGGGGACTGATATCCTTGCAACTAATGAAAAACTGTTTTTT.

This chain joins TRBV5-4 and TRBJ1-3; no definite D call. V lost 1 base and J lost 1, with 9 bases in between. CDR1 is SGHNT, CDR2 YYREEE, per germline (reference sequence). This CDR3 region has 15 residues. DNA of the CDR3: TGTGCCAGCAGCTTGAACCCTGGGTCTGGAAACACCATATATTTT. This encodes CASSLNPGSGNTIYF.

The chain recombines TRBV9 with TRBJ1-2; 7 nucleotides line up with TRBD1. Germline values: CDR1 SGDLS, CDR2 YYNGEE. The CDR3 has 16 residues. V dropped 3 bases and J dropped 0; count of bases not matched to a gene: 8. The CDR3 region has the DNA TGTGCCAGCAGCGGAGAGGGACAGCGAGCTAACTATGGCTACACCTTC. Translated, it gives CASSGEGQRANYGYTF.